These 24 T cell receptor beta chains were sequenced from one sample in a study of PD-1 blockade in classical Hodgkin lymphoma. Time point denoted: newly diagnosed, previously untreated cHL patient sample. TCRdb's copy holds only in-frame clones and misses some; the assay was immunoSEQ multiplex PCR. The data show approximately 30,000 clones, approximately 91% seen once. Sequenced sample: peripheral blood mononuclear cells (PBMCs). The receptors derive from a human donor with classical Hodgkin lymphoma.

This chain uses TRBV5-1 with TRBJ2-5; D is perhaps TRBD1 (5 bases). The germline gives CDR1 SGHRS, CDR2 YFSETQ. This CDR3 has 14 amino acids. Trimming cost V 0 bases and J 3 bases, with 9 bases left between them. The CDR3 protein is CASSLGGWKETQYF. For the CDR3, the DNA is TGCGCCAGCAGCTTGGGGGGCTGGAAAGAGACCCAGTACTTC.

This chain joins TRBV10-3 and TRBJ1-2, with unresolved D. V was shortened by 4 bases and J by 9 bases, with 12 bases between the two germline ends. Germline CDR1 ENHRY, CDR2 SYGVKD. CDR3 length: 12 residues. The chain's CDR3 is CAISGRGKSYTF. For the CDR3, the DNA is TGTGCCATCAGTGGCAGAGGGAAAAGCTACACCTTC.

This sequence joins TRBV28 and TRBJ1-2; 7 bases line up with TRBD1. V gave up 4 bases and J gave up 4 bases; unmatched junction bases: 15. This CDR3 spans 17 amino acids. Germline V CDR1 and CDR2: MDHEN, SYDVKM. The CDR3 loop is CASSSPSTGRLIYGYTF. DNA for the CDR3: TGTGCCAGCAGTTCCCCTTCGACAGGGCGGTTGATCTATGGCTACACCTTC.

CDR3 loop: CASIRLAGGTTDTQYF. In nucleotides, the CDR3 is TGTGCCAGCATCCGACTAGCGGGAGGAACCACAGATACGCAGTATTTT. This chain links TRBV7-2 with TRBJ2-3; 13 bases map to TRBD2. The CDR3 runs 16 residues. With 7 bases clipped from V and 2 bases from J, the junction kept 6 bases outside the gene matches. Germline values: CDR1 SGHTA, CDR2 FQGNSA.

This clone was counted a single time. The chain couples TRBV7-8 to TRBJ1-1; maybe TRBD1 (6 bases). From germline, CDR1 is SGHVS and CDR2 FQNEAQ. With 5 bases removed from V and 5 bases from J, the gap between germline ends came to 18 bases. The CDR3 runs to 15 residues. CDR3 protein: CASSRDRRGGTEAFF. For the CDR3, the DNA is TGTGCCAGCAGCCGAGATCGCAGGGGAGGGACTGAAGCTTTCTTT.

The chain employs TRBV4-3 and TRBJ2-3; no firm D call. V gave up 0 bases and J gave up 0 bases, with 7 bases separating them. This CDR3 is built from 15 residues. Germline V gene data show CDR1 as LGHNA and CDR2 as YSLEER. The CDR3 is CASSQDLYSTDTQYF. The CDR3 region has the DNA TGCGCCAGCAGCCAAGATCTCTATAGCACAGATACGCAGTATTTT.

The count of this clone is one. The rearrangement joins TRBV28 to TRBJ2-7; 11 nucleotides match TRBD2. V lost 4 bases to trimming and J lost 4 bases; unmatched junction nucleotides: 6. CDR3 length equals 15 residues. The germline gives CDR1 MDHEN, CDR2 SYDVKM. The CDR3 bases are TGTGCCAGCAGTTCGCCGGGACTAGCGGTGTACGAGCAGTACTTC. Its translation: CASSSPGLAVYEQYF.

The chain links TRBV27 to TRBJ2-1; tentatively, D is TRBD2 (6 bases). The CDR3 loop spans 14 amino acids. Per the germline V gene, CDR1 is MNHEY and CDR2 is SMNVEV (reference sequence). V was cut by 8 bases and J by 1 base, with 12 bases left in between. The CDR3 loop reads CASGGGGSYNEQFF. The CDR3 coding sequence is TGTGCCAGCGGTGGGGGAGGTTCCTACAATGAGCAGTTCTTC.

This chain joins TRBV4-3 and TRBJ2-2; D is perhaps TRBD2 (6 bases). The CDR3 runs 15 residues. Germline V lookup: CDR1 LGHNA, CDR2 YSLEER. Deletions cut 0 bases from V and 7 bases from J, with 12 bases between. This CDR3 is CASSQDSGSRGELFF. For the CDR3, the DNA is TGCGCCAGCAGCCAAGATAGCGGCTCCCGCGGGGAGCTGTTTTTT.

V usage is TRBV6-4 and J usage is TRBJ2-2, with 9 bases matching TRBD2. Looked up from germline, CDR1 is MRHNA and CDR2 is SNTAGT. This CDR3 is 15 amino acids long. Losses at the gene ends were 4 bases for V and 7 bases for J; bases not matched to a gene: 7. CDR3 nucleotide sequence: TGTGCCAGCAGTGTTAGCGGGAGCGGGATCGGGGAGCTGTTTTTT. Amino acid sequence: CASSVSGSGIGELFF.

This rearrangement joins TRBV7-9 to TRBJ1-1, with TRBD1 matching over 7 bases. The germline V gene has CDR1 SEHNR and CDR2 FQNEAQ (reference sequence). This CDR3 is built from 12 residues. The ends lost 6 bases at V and 11 bases at J; junction bases unmatched: 9. The CDR3: CASRQLTGLAFF. DNA of the CDR3: TGTGCCAGCAGGCAATTGACAGGGCTGGCTTTCTTT.

The chain has TRBV28 and TRBJ1-4; 9 nucleotides match TRBD1. The CDR3 consists of 14 residues. CDR1 MDHEN and CDR2 SYDVKM come from the germline V gene. V dropped 5 bases and J dropped 3; count of bases not matched to a gene: 1. In nucleotides, the CDR3 is TGTGCCAGCAGTGGACAGGGGCCTAATGAAAAACTGTTTTTT. Its protein product is CASSGQGPNEKLFF.

The chain is built from TRBV11-2 and TRBJ2-7, with 10 bases that match TRBD2. This CDR3 spans 17 amino acids. The trim removed 5 bases at V and 3 bases at J, leaving 13 bases unmatched. Germline values: CDR1 SGHAT, CDR2 FQNNGV. As DNA, the CDR3 is TGTGCCAGCAGCCCTTGGGCGACTAGCGGGTATAGCTACGAGCAGTACTTC. This encodes CASSPWATSGYSYEQYF. Full variable domain (outside the CDR3, taken from reference TRBV11-2 and TRBJ2-7): EAGVAQSPRYKIIEKRQSVAFWCNPISGHATLYWYQQILGQGPKLLIQFQNNGVVDDSQLPKDRFSAERLKGVDSTLKIQPAKLEDSAVYLCASSPWATSGYSYEQYFGPGTRLTVT.

The gene calls are TRBV27 and TRBJ2-3, with D possibly matching TRBD2 (6 bases). The germline gives CDR1 MNHEY, CDR2 SMNVEV (reference sequence). The V gene lost 6 bases and the J gene lost 5 bases, with 21 bases spanning the gap. The CDR3 sequence is 16 residues long. In DNA, the CDR3 is TGTGCCAGCAGCACCCCCCGCGGGATGGGGCTAGATACGCAGTATTTT. Its protein product is CASSTPRGMGLDTQYF.

The chain carries TRBV27 and TRBJ2-5; D unresolved. This CDR3 contains 14 residues. The germline gives CDR1 MNHEY, CDR2 SMNVEV (reference sequence). Trimming removed 5 bases from V and 4 bases from J, with 14 bases in between. The DNA of the CDR3 is TGTGCCAGCAGTCCTCAGTCCATTGGAGAGACCCAGTACTTC. It encodes CASSPQSIGETQYF.

The chain uses TRBV2 and TRBJ1-1; 7 bases fit TRBD1. Germline V gene sequence: CDR1 SNHLY, CDR2 FYNNEI. Unmatched junction bases numbered 3, after V lost 8 bases and J lost 0 bases. This CDR3 comprises 13 residues. The CDR3 DNA follows: TGTGCCAGCCGGGGACAGCTGAACACTGAAGCTTTCTTT. Protein: CASRGQLNTEAFF.

The chain joins TRBV2 to TRBJ2-6, with no clear D. This CDR3 has 19 amino acids. Trimming took off 4 bases at V and 0 bases at J, with 19 bases between the two ends. From germline, CDR1 is SNHLY and CDR2 FYNNEI. The CDR3 protein is CASSARPLTRYSGANVLTF. CDR3 nucleotides: TGTGCCAGCAGTGCCAGGCCCCTCACAAGATACTCTGGGGCCAACGTCCTGACTTTC.

The chain couples TRBV11-2 to TRBJ1-1; D gene ambiguous. Germline loops: CDR1 SGHAT, CDR2 FQNNGV. This CDR3 comprises 15 residues. V gave up 4 bases and J gave up 4 bases, with 16 bases separating them. The CDR3 reads CASSSALGRRTEAFF. CDR3 in DNA: TGTGCCAGCAGCTCAGCTCTCGGCAGGCGCACTGAAGCTTTCTTT.

The rearrangement joins TRBV7-2 to TRBJ2-3, with 10 bases identical to TRBD2. The CDR3 has 19 amino acids. Germline-derived CDR1 and CDR2 are SGHTA and FQGNSA. After removal of 5 bases from V and 0 bases from J, the junction contained 14 bases not matched to a gene. CDR3 protein: CASSPQARLAGVSTDTQYF. The CDR3 DNA sequence: TGTGCCAGCAGCCCCCAGGCGAGGCTAGCGGGAGTAAGCACAGATACGCAGTATTTT. Drawing the rest from reference TRBV7-2 and TRBJ2-3, the complete variable domain is GAGVSQSPSNKVTEKGKDVELRCDPISGHTALYWYRQSLGQGLEFLIYFQGNSAPDKSGLPSDRFSAERTGGSVSTLTIQRTQQEDSAVYLCASSPQARLAGVSTDTQYFGPGTRLTVL.

The chain couples TRBV27 to TRBJ1-1, with unresolved D. Germline V gene sequence: CDR1 MNHEY, CDR2 SMNVEV (reference sequence). The V and J ends lost 4 bases and 0 bases respectively, with 9 bases between them. The CDR3 spans 14 residues. The CDR3: CASSYPGMNTEAFF. CDR3 in DNA: TGTGCCAGCAGTTATCCAGGTATGAACACTGAAGCTTTCTTT.

V usage is TRBV6-6 and J usage is TRBJ1-3; D remains ambiguous. The CDR3 length is 13 residues. Germline CDR1 MNHNY, CDR2 SVGAGI (reference sequence). Trimming left V 7 bases short and J 0 bases short, with 7 bases between. The CDR3 spells CASIRDSGNTIYF. Here the CDR3 DNA reads TGTGCCAGCATCCGAGACTCTGGAAACACCATATATTTT.

V and J are TRBV7-6 and TRBJ2-1; 11 nucleotides agree with TRBD2. The CDR3 has 16 residues. J gave up 7 bases and V 6 bases, and 11 bases lay outside the gene matches. CDR1 SGHVS and CDR2 FNYEAQ come from the germline V gene. The CDR3 loop is CASSRSGRGRGNEQFF. The CDR3 DNA reads TGTGCCAGCAGTCGTAGCGGGAGGGGGCGGGGTAATGAGCAGTTCTTC.

The V gene is TRBV7-9, the J gene TRBJ2-5; 12 positions agree with TRBD2. The CDR3 has 14 amino acids. Per the germline V gene, CDR1 is SEHNR and CDR2 is FQNEAQ (reference sequence). V lost 6 bases to trimming and J lost 5 bases; unmatched junction nucleotides: 4. CDR3 in DNA: TGTGCCAGCAGACTAGCGGGAGGAGGGGAGACCCAGTACTTC. It codes for CASRLAGGGETQYF.

V is TRBV6-5 and J is TRBJ1-3; tentatively, D is TRBD1 (5 bases). Germline CDR1 reads MNHEY; CDR2 reads SVGAGI. V lost 4 bases, J lost 2 bases, and 12 bases lay in between. The CDR3 spans 15 residues. Here the CDR3 DNA reads TGTGCCAGCAGTTGGGGACGAGACGCTGGAAACACCATATATTTT. Translation: CASSWGRDAGNTIYF.